This T cell receptor (beta chain) appears in the sequencing data of a study of OX40 agonist ivuxolimab in advanced cancers. Whole-study context: An anti-OX40 (CD134) antibody with agonistic activity, ivuxolimab, was administered to patients.

The CDR3 loop spans 15 amino acids. The V end was cut by 4 bases, the J end by 4 bases, with 13 bases between. Germline-derived CDR1 and CDR2 are MNHEY and SMNVEV (reference sequence). The data were produced by immunoSEQ multiplex PCR, yet TCRdb's version contains in-frame clones alone and is incomplete. The table has roughly 140,000 clones, approximately 94% seen once. The receptor was isolated from an adult with an advanced solid tumor such as melanoma, head and neck, liver or kidney cancer. The rearrangement joins TRBV27 to TRBJ2-2; D unresolved. Here the sequenced sample was CD4+ or CD8+ T cells sorted from blood, taken in a trial of the OX40 agonist ivuxolimab. CDR3 in amino acids: CASSSPLVRTGELFF. The CDR3 DNA follows: TGTGCCAGCAGTTCGCCCCTAGTACGCACCGGGGAGCTGTTTTTT.